The 25 T cell receptor beta chains below come from one sample, sequenced in a study of shared clonotypes between healthy human individuals. Generated by immunoSEQ multiplex PCR, the TCRdb table keeps only in-frame clones and is missing some. The sample holds 1.4 million or so clones; approximately 98.5% are singletons and the top ten take roughly 0.36%. The material sequenced was naive CD4+ T cells sorted from blood. The subset: CD45RA+ positively selected. The origin of the receptors is a man younger than 45 in good health.

This clone came up once. The V call is TRBV7-7, the J call TRBJ2-2; D unclear. CDR3 length equals 14 residues. Germline V CDR1 and CDR2: SSHAT, FNYEAQ (reference sequence). Trimming took off 3 bases at V and 6 bases at J, with 11 bases between the two ends. The CDR3 DNA sequence: TGTGCCAGCAGCTTTTTCGAGGCTCCCGGGGAGCTGTTTTTT. This translates into CASSFFEAPGELFF.

This sequence joins TRBV27 and TRBJ1-1; D not resolved. The V end was cut by 6 bases, the J end by 1 base, with 12 bases between. Germline V gene data show CDR1 as MNHEY and CDR2 as SMNVEV (reference sequence). This CDR3 has 14 residues. CDR3: CASSSAGRNTEAFF. In DNA form, the CDR3 reads TGTGCCAGCAGCTCTGCTGGGAGGAACACTGAAGCTTTCTTT.

As for this clone: Other DNA sequences from this sample encode an identical CDR3 as well. The J gene is TRBJ2-5, the V gene TRBV9; D remains ambiguous. The V end lost 0 bases, the J end lost 5 bases, and 8 bases lay between the germline ends. The CDR3 loop spans 13 amino acids. In germline, CDR1 is SGDLS, CDR2 YYNGEE. CDR3: CASSVGPGETQYF. The CDR3, as DNA: TGTGCCAGCAGCGTAGGACCTGGGGAGACCCAGTACTTC.

The rearrangement uses TRBV7-2 and TRBJ2-2; 7 bases agree with TRBD1. CDR3 length: 16 residues. Germline V gives CDR1 SGHTA, CDR2 FQGNSA. V lost 4 bases to trimming and J lost 5 bases; unmatched junction nucleotides: 10. The DNA for the CDR3 is TGTGCCAGCAGCTCCGTGGGGACAGCGGATACCGGGGAGCTGTTTTTT. Protein: CASSSVGTADTGELFF.

The chain employs TRBV25-1 and TRBJ1-2; possible D gene TRBD1, 5 bases. V was cut by 6 bases and J by 0 bases, with 8 bases left in between. The CDR3 has 13 amino acids. The V gene's germline CDR1 is MGHDK and CDR2 SYGVNS. CDR3 region: CASRRGSNYGYTF. CDR3 in DNA: TGTGCCAGCAGGAGGGGCTCTAACTATGGCTACACCTTC.

The CDR3 region is CASTEIQGTEAFF. The CDR3 DNA reads TGTGCCAGCACCGAAATCCAGGGGACTGAAGCTTTCTTT. The V call is TRBV5-4, the J call TRBJ1-1, with a weak D call TRBD1 (6 bases). This CDR3 is 13 amino acids long. The V end lost 6 bases, the J end lost 5 bases, and 14 bases lay between the germline ends. CDR1 SGHNT and CDR2 YYREEE come from the germline V gene (reference sequence).

This sequence joins TRBV30 and TRBJ2-5; D tentatively reads TRBD1 or TRBD2 (6 bases each). Between the trimmed V and J ends, which lost 6 bases and 3 bases, there was a span of 11 bases. Germline loops: CDR1 GTSNPN, CDR2 SVGIG (reference sequence). This CDR3 spans 12 amino acids. The CDR3 nucleotides read TGTGCCTGTAGGGGGGCGGAAGAGACCCAGTACTTC. As protein: CACRGAEETQYF.

The gene calls are TRBV4-1 and TRBJ2-3; possible D gene TRBD2, 5 bases. The germline V gene has CDR1 MGHRA and CDR2 YSYEKL. Trimming pared 1 base from V and 7 bases from J, leaving 6 bases between. This CDR3 spans 12 amino acids. The CDR3 here is CASSQAGNTQYF. In DNA form, the CDR3 reads TGCGCCAGCAGCCAAGCCGGGAATACGCAGTATTTT.

The chain links TRBV7-2 to TRBJ2-2; no clear D gene. The V gene's germline CDR1 is SGHTA and CDR2 FQGNSA. There are 14 residues in the CDR3. V lost 0 bases, J lost 0 bases, and 2 bases lay in between. The CDR3 sequence: CASSLAPNTGELFF. CDR3 DNA sequence: TGTGCCAGCAGCTTAGCTCCGAACACCGGGGAGCTGTTTTTT.

This clone was seen a single time. The V gene is TRBV10-1, the J gene TRBJ2-7; no firm D call. With 8 bases removed from V and 4 bases from J, the gap between germline ends came to 6 bases. The V gene's germline CDR1 is WNHNN and CDR2 SYGVQD (reference sequence). The CDR3 sequence is 10 residues long. The CDR3 bases are TGCGCCAGCGTAACGTACGAGCAGTACTTC. Protein product: CASVTYEQYF.

The chain links TRBV2 to TRBJ1-2; 9 nucleotides agree with TRBD1. The CDR3 has 14 amino acids. The V segment lost 8 bases and the J segment 6 bases; nucleotides outside the gene matches: 10. Germline-derived CDR1 and CDR2 are SNHLY and FYNNEI. Here the CDR3 DNA reads TGTGCCAGCGGTCCGGGACAGGGATTCCATGGCTACACCTTC. Protein product: CASGPGQGFHGYTF. Supplemented by reference TRBV2 and TRBJ1-2, the full variable domain reads EPEVTQTPSHQVTQMGQEVILRCVPISNHLYFYWYRQILGQKVEFLVSFYNNEISEKSEIFDDQFSVERPDGSNFTLKIRSTKLEDSAMYFCASGPGQGFHGYTFGSGTRLTVV.

V is TRBV18 and J is TRBJ2-1; 11 nucleotides align to TRBD1. Unmatched junction bases numbered 9, after V lost 2 bases and J lost 6 bases. The CDR3 loop spans 17 amino acids. Germline loops: CDR1 KGHSH, CDR2 LQKENI. The CDR3 spells CASSPRTTGTGGNEQFF. Written as DNA, the CDR3 is TGTGCCAGCTCACCAAGGACCACCGGGACAGGGGGCAATGAGCAGTTCTTC.

The chain combines TRBV4-1 with TRBJ1-2; 7 bases fit TRBD1. CDR3 length: 19 residues. V shed 5 bases and J 0 bases; nucleotides not matched to a gene: 18. CDR1 is MGHRA, CDR2 YSYEKL, per germline. The CDR3 bases are TGCGCCAGCAGCAGGGACGGGACAGCTAGCCCAAATGCTAACTATGGCTACACCTTC. Its translation is CASSRDGTASPNANYGYTF.

The chain has TRBV6-5 and TRBJ2-5; D is perhaps TRBD2 (5 bases). The V gene lost 0 bases and the J gene lost 4 bases, with 9 bases spanning the gap. This CDR3 comprises 14 residues. In germline, CDR1 is MNHEY, CDR2 SVGAGI. The CDR3, as DNA: TGTGCCAGCAGTTACTCGACTGGGAGAGAGACCCAGTACTTC. Translating gives CASSYSTGRETQYF.

CDR3 sequence: CASSRRVDTQYF. In DNA, the CDR3 is TGTGCCAGCAGTCGCAGGGTAGATACGCAGTATTTT. The genes are TRBV6-1 and TRBJ2-3; tentatively, D is TRBD1 (5 bases). Germline V CDR1 and CDR2: MNHNS, SASEGT. The CDR3 runs to 12 residues. With 5 bases removed from V and 5 bases from J, the gap between germline ends came to 8 bases.

This sequence joins TRBV18 and TRBJ2-4; TRBD1 aligns across 7 bases. The germline V gene has CDR1 KGHSH and CDR2 LQKENI. This CDR3 has 21 residues. Trimming took 2 bases from V and 0 from J; bases not matched to a gene: 19. For the CDR3, the DNA is TGTGCCAGCTCACCAAGAAGGACAGGCGAACATTCTAGAGTAGCCAAAAACATTCAGTACTTC. Translated: CASSPRRTGEHSRVAKNIQYF.

V usage is TRBV19 and J usage is TRBJ1-2, with D possibly TRBD1 on 6 matching bases. Germline V gene lookup returns CDR1 LNHDA and CDR2 SQIVND (reference sequence). CDR3 length: 14 amino acids. Trimming removed 3 bases from V and 4 bases from J, with 12 bases in between. The CDR3 DNA sequence: TGTGCCAGTAGTATTGTTGGAGGGGGCTATGGCTACACCTTC. This translates into CASSIVGGGYGYTF.

The V call is TRBV11-3, the J call TRBJ1-2; D gene unclear. Germline V gene lookup returns CDR1 SGHNT and CDR2 YENEEA. CDR3 length: 9 amino acids. V was clipped by 5 bases and J by 9 bases, with 4 bases between them. The CDR3 sequence is CASSLSYTF. CDR3 DNA: TGTGCCAGCAGCCTAAGCTACACCTTC. The whole variable domain, remainder taken from reference TRBV11-3 and TRBJ1-2, is EAGVVQSPRYKIIEKKQPVAFWCNPISGHNTLYWYLQNLGQGPELLIRYENEEAVDDSQLPKDRFSAERLKGVDSTLKIQPAELGDSAVYLCASSLSYTFGSGTRLTVV.

The chain uses TRBV9 and TRBJ2-5, with 11 bases matching TRBD2. Germline V CDR1 and CDR2: SGDLS, YYNGEE. The CDR3 length is 16 residues. Trimming at V came to 2 bases and at J to 4 bases, leaving 7 bases not matched to a gene. The CDR3: CASSVRELAGAETQYF. As DNA, the CDR3 is TGTGCCAGCAGCGTGAGGGAACTAGCGGGAGCAGAGACCCAGTACTTC.

This clone was counted a single time. The chain employs TRBV11-3 and TRBJ2-7; D possibly corresponds to TRBD2 (6 bases). The CDR3 contains 13 residues. V was shortened by 1 base and J by 4 bases, with 8 bases between the two germline ends. The germline V gene encodes CDR1 SGHNT and CDR2 YENEEA. The CDR3 DNA reads as TGTGCCAGCAGCTTAGGGACTACTTACGAGCAGTACTTC. Translating it yields CASSLGTTYEQYF.

The chain recombines TRBV7-9 with TRBJ2-3; D is perhaps TRBD1 (5 bases). CDR3 size: 13 residues. The germline V gene has CDR1 SEHNR and CDR2 FQNEAQ (reference sequence). The V gene lost 8 bases and the J gene lost 0 bases, with 9 bases spanning the gap. CDR3 in DNA: TGTGCCAGCGTACAGGTTAGCACAGATACGCAGTATTTT. Its protein product is CASVQVSTDTQYF.

With respect to this clone: Other DNA variants within this sample encode the same CDR3. The chain recombines TRBV10-2 with TRBJ1-5; 7 positions match TRBD1. The length of the CDR3 is 15 residues. Germline trimming cut 3 bases from V and 1 base from J; bases unmatched to any gene: 3. CDR1 WSHSY and CDR2 SAAADI come from the germline V gene. CDR3 nucleotides: TGCGCCAGCAGTGACGCAGGGGGAAGCAATCAGCCCCAGCATTTT. Encoded protein: CASSDAGGSNQPQHF.

This rearrangement joins TRBV7-2 to TRBJ1-2; D gene ambiguous. Trimming removed 0 bases from V and 2 bases from J, with 7 bases in between. CDR3 length: 14 amino acids. CDR1 is SGHTA, CDR2 FQGNSA, per germline. The CDR3 sequence: CASSLASGNYGYTF. CDR3 in DNA: TGTGCCAGCAGCTTAGCTTCAGGAAACTATGGCTACACCTTC.

The chain combines TRBV5-1 with TRBJ2-1; 16 bases are a match to TRBD2. The CDR3 runs to 19 residues. Germline V lookup: CDR1 SGHRS, CDR2 YFSETQ. With 2 bases clipped from V and 8 bases from J, the junction kept 13 bases outside the gene matches. CDR3 residues: CASSLGTSGRAVRGYEQFF. DNA of the CDR3: TGCGCCAGCAGCTTAGGGACTAGCGGGAGGGCCGTCCGGGGCTATGAGCAGTTCTTC.

This chain connects TRBV9 to TRBJ2-1; no firm D call. The CDR3 loop spans 12 amino acids. Trimming stripped 5 bases from V and 2 bases from J, with 5 bases between. Germline lookup yields CDR1 SGDLS and CDR2 YYNGEE. CDR3 sequence (DNA): TGTGCCAGCAGTCCAGCCTACAATGAGCAGTTCTTC. Its translation: CASSPAYNEQFF. The full variable domain, completed using reference TRBV9 and TRBJ2-1, is DSGVTQTPKHLITATGQRVTLRCSPRSGDLSVYWYQQSLDQGLQFLIQYYNGEERAKGNILERFSAQQFPDLHSELNLSSLELGDSALYFCASSPAYNEQFFGPGTRLTVL.